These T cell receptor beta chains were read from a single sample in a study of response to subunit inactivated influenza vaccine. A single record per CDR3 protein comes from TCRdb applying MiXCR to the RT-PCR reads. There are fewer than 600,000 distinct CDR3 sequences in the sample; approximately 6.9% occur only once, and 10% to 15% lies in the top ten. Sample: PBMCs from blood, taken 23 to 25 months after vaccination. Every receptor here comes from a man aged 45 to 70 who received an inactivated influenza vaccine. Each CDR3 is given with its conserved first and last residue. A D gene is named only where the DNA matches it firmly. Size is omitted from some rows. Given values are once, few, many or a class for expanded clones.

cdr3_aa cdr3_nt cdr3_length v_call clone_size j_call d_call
CASRPLAGEGNEQFF TGTGCCAGCAGACCTCTAGCGGGAGAAGGCAATGAGCAGTTCTTC 15 TRBV5-4 many TRBJ2-1 TRBD2
CASSQVRTSQPQHF TGTGCCAGCAGCCAAGTTAGGACCAGTCAGCCCCAGCATTTT 14 TRBV4-2 few TRBJ1-5 -
CASSFPPNEQFF TGTGCCAGCAGCTTTCCCCCCAATGAGCAGTTCTTC 12 TRBV7-2 few TRBJ2-1 -
CASSSRQGADTQYF TGTGCCAGCAGCTCGAGACAGGGCGCAGATACGCAGTATTTT 14 TRBV7-2 - TRBJ2-3 TRBD1
CASSLVYTEAFF TGTGCCAGCAGCTTAGTGTACACTGAAGCTTTCTTT 12 TRBV7-9 - TRBJ1-1 -
CAISKPGQGTYEQYF TGTGCCATCAGTAAACCGGGACAGGGTACCTACGAGCAGTACTTC 15 TRBV10-3 - TRBJ2-7 TRBD1
CASSSEGVFTEAFF TGTGCCAGCAGTTCCGAGGGGGTGTTCACTGAAGCTTTCTTT 14 TRBV27 many TRBJ1-1 -
CASSSSWQGLGGELFF TGCGCCAGCAGCTCCTCGTGGCAGGGATTAGGCGGGGAGCTGTTTTTT 16 TRBV4-3 - TRBJ2-2 -
CASSLGPEGQFF TGCGCCAGCAGCTTGGGTCCAGAGGGGCAGTTCTTC 12 TRBV5-1 many TRBJ2-1 -
CASSLELAGGSEQYF TGTGCCAGCAGCTTAGAACTAGCGGGAGGAAGCGAGCAGTACTTC 15 TRBV7-2 - TRBJ2-7 TRBD2
CASSTLAGKVGGELFF TGTGCCAGCAGTACCTTAGCGGGAAAGGTCGGCGGGGAGCTGTTTTTT 16 TRBV6-1 few TRBJ2-2 TRBD2
CASGAGGAGLFF TGTGCTAGTGGTGCCGGCGGGGCGGGACTGTTCTTC 12 TRBV12-5 few TRBJ2-1 -
CASSGWGGRTQYF TGTGCCAGCAGCGGATGGGGGGGGCGGACCCAGTACTTC 13 TRBV7-2 - TRBJ2-5 -
CATKVGGAKSTDTQYF TGTGCCACAAAAGTCGGGGGGGCCAAAAGCACAGATACGCAGTATTTT 16 TRBV15 few TRBJ2-3 TRBD2
CAWRGTGTPYNEQFF TGTGCCTGGAGGGGGACCGGGACACCCTACAATGAGCAGTTCTTC 15 TRBV30 few TRBJ2-1 -
CASISDETQYF TGTGCCAGCATATCCGACGAGACCCAGTACTTC 11 TRBV6-6 few TRBJ2-5 -
CSARELNTGGSYEQYF TGCAGTGCTAGAGAGTTGAATACAGGGGGTTCCTACGAGCAGTACTTC 16 TRBV20-1 - TRBJ2-7 TRBD1
CATSDVRTLQKTQYF TGTGCCACCAGTGATGTTCGGACACTACAAAAGACCCAGTACTTC 15 TRBV24-1 - TRBJ2-5 -
CSASLRDYGYTF TGCAGTGCTAGTCTCAGGGACTATGGCTACACCTTC 12 TRBV20-1 many TRBJ1-2 -
CASSQNPGTGGTGELFF TGCGCCAGCAGTCAAAACCCCGGGACAGGGGGGACCGGGGAGCTGTTTTTT 17 TRBV4-1 few TRBJ2-2 TRBD1
CASSKPTQGEKYEQYF TGTGCCAGCAGCAAACCTACTCAGGGGGAGAAGTACGAGCAGTACTTC 16 TRBV21-1 - TRBJ2-7 -
CSARDNSGRSRVYNEQFF TGCAGTGCTAGAGATAACAGCGGGAGATCCCGGGTTTACAATGAGCAGTTCTTC 18 TRBV20-1 few TRBJ2-1 TRBD2
CSVLAGAHEQYF TGCAGCGTACTAGCGGGAGCTCACGAGCAGTACTTC 12 TRBV29-1 many TRBJ2-7 TRBD2
CASSGQPWGYEQYF TGTGCCAGCAGTGGACAGCCCTGGGGCTACGAGCAGTACTTC 14 TRBV27 - TRBJ2-7 -
CASSPHGRSGLTDTQYF TGTGCCAGCAGCCCGCACGGTAGGAGCGGCCTCACAGATACGCAGTATTTT 17 TRBV7-2 few TRBJ2-3 -
CASSLGGEANEKLFF TGTGCCAGCAGCTTAGGTGGGGAGGCTAATGAAAAACTGTTTTTT 15 TRBV7-6 many TRBJ1-4 -
CASTPDRNYNEQFF TGTGCCAGCACCCCCGACAGAAACTACAATGAGCAGTTCTTC 14 TRBV11-2 few TRBJ2-1 -
CASSLTSDTYEQYF TGTGCCAGCAGCTTGACTAGCGACACCTACGAGCAGTACTTC 14 TRBV7-2 - TRBJ2-7 TRBD2
CASNPGHLKETQYF TGCGCCAGCAACCCGGGACACCTTAAAGAGACCCAGTACTTC 14 TRBV5-1 many TRBJ2-5 -
CASRLTGTDTYEQYF TGCGCCAGCAGGTTGACGGGGACAGATACCTACGAGCAGTACTTC 15 TRBV5-1 - TRBJ2-7 TRBD1
CSAPLTSGARNEQFF TGCAGTGCACCCTTGACTAGCGGGGCTCGGAATGAGCAGTTCTTC 15 TRBV20-1 - TRBJ2-1 TRBD2
CASSFTENQPQHF TGTGCCAGCAGTTTCACTGAGAATCAGCCCCAGCATTTT 13 TRBV12-3/TRBV12-4 many TRBJ1-5 -
CASSPDQGTQYF TGTGCCAGCAGCCCCGACCAGGGGACCCAGTACTTC 12 TRBV5-6 many TRBJ2-5 -
CASSLGFTLDYEQYF TGCGCCAGCAGCTTGGGGTTTACCCTCGACTACGAGCAGTACTTC 15 TRBV5-1 - TRBJ2-7 -
CASSSSLSYEQYF TGTGCCAGCAGTTCATCTCTCAGCTACGAGCAGTACTTC 13 TRBV27 - TRBJ2-7 -
CASSLSGQGGTEAFF TGTGCCAGCAGTTTATCGGGACAGGGTGGGACTGAAGCTTTCTTT 15 TRBV27 few TRBJ1-1 TRBD1
CASSATGGNTGELFF TGTGCCAGCAGCGCAACAGGGGGGAACACCGGGGAGCTGTTTTTT 15 TRBV11-3 - TRBJ2-2 TRBD1
CASSHDSAATNEKLFF TGTGCCAGCAGCCACGATTCAGCTGCAACTAATGAAAAACTGTTTTTT 16 TRBV4-2 - TRBJ1-4 -
CASSSRDRKSEQFF TGTGCCAGCAGCTCCCGGGACAGGAAGAGTGAGCAGTTCTTC 14 TRBV5-5 - TRBJ2-1 TRBD1
CASSQSEGLPTEAFF TGCGCCAGCAGCCAAAGTGAGGGGCTACCCACTGAAGCTTTCTTT 15 TRBV4-3 - TRBJ1-1 -
CSVEEGYF TGCAGCGTTGAAGAGGGGTACTTC 8 TRBV29-1 - TRBJ2-5 -
CASSQDGRQGRGELFF TGCGCCAGCAGCCAAGATGGGCGGCAGGGGCGGGGGGAGCTGTTTTTT 16 TRBV4-1 - TRBJ2-2 -
CASSVGLAGAGNEQFF TGTGCCAGCAGCGTAGGATTAGCAGGAGCGGGAAATGAGCAGTTCTTC 16 TRBV9 few TRBJ2-1 TRBD2
CASSSIAGLSYNEQFF TGTGCCAGCAGCTCGATAGCGGGCCTCTCCTACAATGAGCAGTTCTTC 16 TRBV7-8 many TRBJ2-1 TRBD2
CASSQLRGSAYNEQFF TGTGCCAGCTCACAACTCAGGGGAAGTGCATACAATGAGCAGTTCTTC 16 TRBV18 many TRBJ2-1 -
CASSLEQYGYTF TGCGCCAGCAGCTTGGAACAGTATGGCTACACCTTC 12 TRBV5-1 few TRBJ1-2 -
CATSRRTGGNTGELFF TGTGCCACCAGCAGACGGACAGGAGGAAACACCGGGGAGCTGTTTTTT 16 TRBV15 - TRBJ2-2 TRBD1
CASSPPQGTYEQYF TGTGCCAGCTCACCACCGCAGGGAACCTACGAGCAGTACTTC 14 TRBV18 few TRBJ2-7 -
CASSHGSSPGGGEKLFF TGCGCCAGCAGCCACGGTTCCTCCCCAGGGGGCGGTGAAAAACTGTTTTTT 17 TRBV4-3 many TRBJ1-4 TRBD1
CASRDPLRETQYF TGTGCCAGCAGGGACCCGTTACGAGAGACCCAGTACTTC 13 TRBV28 - TRBJ2-5 -
CASSFTWGEGAFF TGTGCCAGCAGCTTTACGTGGGGCGAAGGGGCTTTCTTT 13 TRBV7-2 many TRBJ1-1 -
CASSAGRHRSDTQYF TGCGCCAGCAGCGCCGGACGGCATCGGTCAGATACGCAGTATTTT 15 TRBV5-1 many TRBJ2-3 -
CASTSPGQGANEQFF TGTGCCAGCACCTCACCGGGACAGGGGGCTAATGAGCAGTTCTTC 15 TRBV6-2/TRBV6-3 few TRBJ2-1 TRBD1
CATSILLGAVEQYF TGTGCCACCAGCATCCTGTTGGGAGCAGTCGAGCAGTACTTC 14 TRBV15 - TRBJ2-7 -
CASSLESIGNQPQHF TGTGCCAGCAGCTTAGAGTCGATAGGGAATCAGCCCCAGCATTTT 15 TRBV7-2 few TRBJ1-5 -
CASTEGVNTEAFF TGTGCCAGCACCGAGGGGGTGAACACTGAAGCTTTCTTT 13 TRBV4-2 many TRBJ1-1 -
CSARKAGGRITDTQYF TGCAGTGCTAGAAAGGCCGGGGGGAGAATCACAGATACGCAGTATTTT 16 TRBV20-1 - TRBJ2-3 TRBD2
CASSQEPIGTSGHLAKNIQYF TGTGCCAGCAGCCAAGAGCCCATCGGGACTAGCGGACACTTAGCCAAAAACATTCAGTACTTC 21 TRBV4-2 few TRBJ2-4 TRBD2
CASSYSTDAGELFF TGTGCCAGCAGTTACTCGACAGACGCCGGGGAGCTGTTTTTT 14 TRBV6-2/TRBV6-3 - TRBJ2-2 -
CASSFFLSEETQYF TGTGCCAGCAGCTTTTTCCTCTCTGAAGAGACCCAGTACTTC 14 TRBV11-2 few TRBJ2-5 -